Following are 19 T cell receptor beta chains from one sample sequenced in a study of OX40 agonist ivuxolimab in advanced cancers. Some clones are missing from TCRdb's copy, which holds only in-frame ones; the method was immunoSEQ multiplex PCR. Altogether tens of thousands of clones are present, about nine tenths being singletons, with the ten largest covering roughly 0.25%. This specimen was CD4+ or CD8+ T cells sorted from blood, taken in a trial of the OX40 agonist ivuxolimab. Every receptor here comes from an adult with an advanced solid tumor such as melanoma, head and neck, liver or kidney cancer.

This chain joins TRBV7-2 and TRBJ2-3; D tentatively fits TRBD1 or TRBD2 (5 bases each). The ends were cut back, 5 bases at V and 0 bases at J, with 9 bases in the middle. The CDR3 length is 14 residues. Germline lookup yields CDR1 SGHTA and CDR2 FQGNSA. DNA for the CDR3: TGTGCCAGCAGCCCGGGACCCAGCACAGATACGCAGTATTTT. Protein product: CASSPGPSTDTQYF.

The genes are TRBV6-1 and TRBJ2-2, with D perhaps TRBD1 or TRBD2 (5 bases each). This CDR3 comprises 15 residues. Germline V gene lookup returns CDR1 MNHNS and CDR2 SASEGT. Trimming removed 2 bases from V and 7 bases from J, with 14 bases in between. CDR3 sequence: CASSENGADNGELFF. Here the CDR3 DNA reads TGTGCCAGCAGTGAAAACGGGGCCGATAACGGGGAGCTGTTTTTT.

The V call is TRBV27, the J call TRBJ2-7, with no clear D. This CDR3 region has 15 residues. V gave up 2 bases and J gave up 2 bases, with 13 bases separating them. Germline V gene lookup returns CDR1 MNHEY and CDR2 SMNVEV (reference sequence). In DNA form, the CDR3 reads TGTGCCAGCAGTTTAGATGGGGATTTGACCTACGAGCAGTACTTC. Its protein product is CASSLDGDLTYEQYF.

The V call is TRBV7-2, the J call TRBJ2-7, with D possibly TRBD1 on 7 matching bases. Trimming cost V 1 base and J 0 bases, with 13 bases left between them. From germline, CDR1 is SGHTA and CDR2 FQGNSA. The CDR3 is 16 residues long. CDR3 nucleotides: TGTGCCAGCAGCTTAGGCGGGACAGAAGGCTCCTACGAGCAGTACTTC. Translating gives CASSLGGTEGSYEQYF.

A word on this clone: The germline gene is not matched at one end of the junction; a read error may be the cause. The chain is built from TRBV13 and TRBJ2-1, with no clear D. The CDR3 contains 14 residues. Germline CDR1 and CDR2: PRHDT and FYEKMQ (reference sequence). CDR3 nucleotide sequence: TGTGCCAGCAGCCTAGGCGAGGATTGGGGTGAGCAGTTCTTC. The encoded protein is CASSLGEDWGEQFF.

The rearrangement uses TRBV28 and TRBJ1-5, with a weak D call TRBD1 (6 bases). V was cut by 7 bases and J by 6 bases, with 22 bases left in between. This CDR3 is 16 amino acids long. In germline, CDR1 is MDHEN, CDR2 SYDVKM. The CDR3 DNA sequence: TGTGCCAGCACCCCCAGGAGGGGGGAGGCTCGTCAGCCCCAGCATTTT. This encodes CASTPRRGEARQPQHF.

This chain connects TRBV5-1 to TRBJ2-2; D is unclear. The CDR3 is made up of 15 amino acids. In germline, CDR1 is SGHRS, CDR2 YFSETQ. The germline V and J ends were trimmed by 1 base and 0 bases, with 7 bases remaining between them. Here the CDR3 reads CASSLREPNTGELFF. CDR3 coding DNA: TGCGCCAGCAGCTTGAGGGAACCGAACACCGGGGAGCTGTTTTTT.

The chain is built from TRBV5-4 and TRBJ2-7, with 8 bases that match TRBD2. V lost 1 base, J lost 12 bases, and 24 bases stayed unmatched. Germline loops: CDR1 SGHNT, CDR2 YYREEE (reference sequence). The CDR3 consists of 18 residues. CDR3 residues: CASSLFTPGLAGPSWPYF. The CDR3 coding sequence is TGTGCCAGCAGCTTGTTTACCCCAGGGCTAGCGGGCCCTTCGTGGCCGTACTTC.

V is TRBV4-2 and J is TRBJ2-3; possibly TRBD2 for D (6 bases). This CDR3 region has 15 residues. Trimming took off 3 bases at V and 2 bases at J, with 12 bases between the two ends. Germline V lookup: CDR1 LGHNA, CDR2 YNFKEQ. In nucleotides, the CDR3 is TGTGCCAGCAGCCAGGAACTAGCATTCACAGATACGCAGTATTTT. Translating it yields CASSQELAFTDTQYF.

This chain joins TRBV5-1 and TRBJ2-7; possibly TRBD1 for D (5 bases). V was trimmed by 0 bases and J by 5 bases, leaving 15 bases between them. CDR3 length equals 15 residues. Germline V gene lookup returns CDR1 SGHRS and CDR2 YFSETQ. CDR3 DNA sequence: TGCGCCAGCAGCTTGGAGGACACTCGGAGCAACGAGCAGTACTTC. It is translated as CASSLEDTRSNEQYF.

On this clone itself: A single base separates this from a much larger clone, so it may be a read error. The CDR3 spells CASSVGRTDTGELFF. In DNA, the CDR3 is TGTGCCAGCAGCGTGGGAAGGACAGACACCGGGGAGCTGTTTTTT. This sequence joins TRBV9 and TRBJ2-2; a possible D gene is TRBD1 (6 bases). This CDR3 spans 15 amino acids. Per germline, CDR1 SGDLS and CDR2 YYNGEE. The ends were cut back, 2 bases at V and 3 bases at J, with 11 bases in the middle.

This clone was observed a few times. This sequence joins TRBV11-2 and TRBJ1-1; D is perhaps TRBD1 (6 bases). Germline lookup yields CDR1 SGHAT and CDR2 FQNNGV. The CDR3 loop spans 16 amino acids. V dropped 5 bases and J dropped 6 bases, with 22 bases sitting between them. The CDR3 sequence: CASSPLTGPRGSEAFF. As DNA, the CDR3 is TGTGCCAGCAGCCCCCTGACAGGCCCCCGCGGGTCTGAAGCTTTCTTT.

DNA of the CDR3: TGTGCCAGCACTCCAGGGGGGACGGCCACTGAAGCTTTCTTT. This encodes CASTPGGTATEAFF. J is TRBJ1-1 and V is TRBV2; 7 bases are a match to TRBD1. The germline gives CDR1 SNHLY, CDR2 FYNNEI. CDR3 length: 14 amino acids. The V segment lost 7 bases and the J segment 4 bases; nucleotides outside the gene matches: 9.

The J gene is TRBJ1-5, the V gene TRBV6-1, with 10 bases aligning to TRBD1. Per germline, CDR1 MNHNS and CDR2 SASEGT. The CDR3 is 13 amino acids. J was trimmed by 7 bases and V by 8 bases; bases with no gene match: 5. CDR3 nucleotides: TGTGCCAGCGGGACAGGGGACGGCCAGCCCCAGCATTTT. Protein sequence: CASGTGDGQPQHF.

V usage is TRBV10-3 and J usage is TRBJ2-3; 11 bases fit TRBD1. CDR3 size: 15 residues. Germline CDR1 and CDR2: ENHRY and SYGVKD. Losses at the gene ends were 4 bases for V and 5 bases for J; bases not matched to a gene: 5. This CDR3 reads CAISGTGGYVDTQYF. CDR3 sequence (DNA): TGTGCCATCAGTGGGACAGGGGGCTATGTAGATACGCAGTATTTT.

This clone was seen once. V usage is TRBV5-6 and J usage is TRBJ2-7; D is unclear. The CDR3 consists of 13 residues. The V and J ends lost 0 bases and 2 bases respectively, with 6 bases between them. Germline V gene sequence: CDR1 SGHDT, CDR2 YYEEEE. DNA of the CDR3: TGTGCCAGCAGCTTGGCGGCCGCCTACGAGCAGTACTTC. It translates to CASSLAAAYEQYF.

The chain uses TRBV7-9 and TRBJ2-7; D is possibly TRBD2 (5 bases). The CDR3 sequence is 12 residues long. CDR1 and CDR2 (germline): SEHNR, FQNEAQ (reference sequence). V was pared by 5 bases and J by 7 bases, with 12 bases between. The CDR3 region has the DNA TGTGCCAGCAGCACTATTCAGCGGGAGCAGTACTTC. Translation: CASSTIQREQYF.

CDR3 sequence: CASSIQTSSYEQYF. As DNA, the CDR3 is TGTGCCAGTAGTATTCAGACTAGCTCCTACGAGCAGTACTTC. The chain employs TRBV19 and TRBJ2-7, with D maybe TRBD2 (6 bases). Looked up from germline, CDR1 is LNHDA and CDR2 is SQIVND (reference sequence). V lost 3 bases to trimming and J lost 0 bases, with 9 bases between them. The CDR3 has 14 amino acids.

The rearrangement joins TRBV7-8 to TRBJ1-3; D remains unclear. From germline, CDR1 is SGHVS and CDR2 FQNEAQ. The CDR3 is 16 amino acids. Trimming stripped 1 base from V and 0 bases from J, with 10 bases between. CDR3 nucleotides: TGTGCCAGCAGCTTAGACATTTTGAGCTCTGGAAACACCATATATTTT. Its translation is CASSLDILSSGNTIYF.